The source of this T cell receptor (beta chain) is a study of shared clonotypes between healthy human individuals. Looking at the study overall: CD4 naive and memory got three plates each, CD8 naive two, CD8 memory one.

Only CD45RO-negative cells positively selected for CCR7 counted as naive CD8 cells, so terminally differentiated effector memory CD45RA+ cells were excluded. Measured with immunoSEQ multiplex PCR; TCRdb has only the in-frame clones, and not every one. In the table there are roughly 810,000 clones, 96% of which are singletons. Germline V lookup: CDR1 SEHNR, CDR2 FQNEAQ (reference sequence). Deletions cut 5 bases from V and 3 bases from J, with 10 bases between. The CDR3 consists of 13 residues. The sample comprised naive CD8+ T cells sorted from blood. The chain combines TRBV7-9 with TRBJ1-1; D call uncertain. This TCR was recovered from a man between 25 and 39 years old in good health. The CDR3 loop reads CASSPKRDTEAFF. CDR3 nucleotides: TGTGCCAGCAGCCCGAAACGGGACACTGAAGCTTTCTTT.